These T cell receptor beta chains were read from a single sample in a study of blood T cell repertoires in COVID-19. Repertoires were generated with immunoSEQ multiplex PCR, while TCRdb's copy carries only in-frame clones and drops some. The sample has tens of thousands of clones; about 90% are singletons. The sample consisted of peripheral blood. The receptors shown here come from a man in his sixties with acute or convalescent COVID-19. Both conserved end residues are part of each CDR3. D genes are given only for firm matches. The size entry is marked missing in some rows and otherwise reads once, few, many or a size class.

14	.	TRBV5-1	TRBJ2-7	once	TGCGCCAGCAGCTTGAGGGGTTGGGGCTACGAGCAGTACTTC	CASSLRGWGYEQYF
14	.	TRBV5-1	TRBJ2-3	once	TGCGCCAGCAGTTCCACAGGGACGTCAGATACGCAGTATTTT	CASSSTGTSDTQYF
19	.	TRBV19	TRBJ1-1	.	TGTGCCAGTAGTATAGCTCCGCCCGGGGGTATTGGGATGAACACTGAAGCTTTCTTT	CASSIAPPGGIGMNTEAFF
14	.	TRBV30	TRBJ2-1	.	TGTGCCTGGAGTGAGTCATTTGTCGGGAATGAGCAGTTCTTC	CAWSESFVGNEQFF
16	TRBD1	TRBV29-1	TRBJ1-1	.	TGCAGCGTCGCCCGGACAGGGAGCTTAGTGGGCACTGAAGCTTTCTTT	CSVARTGSLVGTEAFF
17	TRBD1	TRBV4-1	TRBJ2-7	once	TGCGCCAGCAGCCAAGAACCGGTGGGGACAGGGCGGGACGAGCAGTACTTC	CASSQEPVGTGRDEQYF
12	TRBD1	TRBV18	TRBJ2-2	.	TGTGCCACCCGACAGGGTACCGGGGAGCTGTTTTTT	CATRQGTGELFF
14	.	TRBV5-4	TRBJ1-4	.	TGTGCCAGCAGCTCGACAGCTTATAATGAAAAACTGTTTTTT	CASSSTAYNEKLFF
16	.	TRBV30	TRBJ1-5	.	TGTGCCTGGAGCGATGGACAGAGCTATAGCAATCAGCCCCAGCATTTT	CAWSDGQSYSNQPQHF
15	.	TRBV6-5	TRBJ1-5	.	TGTGCCAGCAGCGCCAGGGGTAATTTAAATCAGCCCCAGCATTTT	CASSARGNLNQPQHF
14	TRBD2	TRBV28	TRBJ2-7	.	TGTGCCACCAGACGAAATAGCGGGACCTACGAGCAGTACTTC	CATRRNSGTYEQYF
16	.	TRBV11-3	TRBJ2-3	.	TGTGCCAGCAGCCCTAGAGGGATTACAGGGTCAGATACGCAGTATTTT	CASSPRGITGSDTQYF
13	TRBD1	TRBV6-5	TRBJ1-5	.	TGTGCCAGCAGACAAACAGGGGCCCAGCCCCAGCATTTT	CASRQTGAQPQHF